A selection of T cell receptor beta chains follows, all from one sample in a study of beta chain features in type 1 diabetes. Method: immunoSEQ multiplex PCR; TCRdb's copy keeps in-frame clones and lacks some. The sample includes 900,000 or so clones, about a sixth seen only once; the top ten take 0.02% to 0.025%. What was sequenced was naive CD4+ T cells from blood. Source of these receptors: a woman aged 18-29 years in good health. Each CDR3 is given with its conserved first and last residue. D genes are given only for firm matches. The size entry is marked missing in some rows and otherwise reads once, few, many or a size class.

V,size,D,J,DNA,CDR3
TRBV7-9,.,TRBD2,TRBJ2-2,TGTGCCAGCAGCCCGCCGGGACTAGCGAACACCGGGGAGCTGTTTTTT,CASSPPGLANTGELFF
TRBV7-9,.,.,TRBJ2-1,TGTGCCAGCAGCCCGCTTCACAATGAGCAGTTCTTC,CASSPLHNEQFF
TRBV7-9,.,.,TRBJ1-2,TGTGCCAGCAGCTTAAAGACAGATTCCTATGGCTACACCTTC,CASSLKTDSYGYTF
TRBV9,.,TRBD2,TRBJ2-7,TGTGCCAGCAGCGGAGTCTTAGCGGGAGGGCTGAACGAGCAGTACTTC,CASSGVLAGGLNEQYF
TRBV2,.,TRBD1,TRBJ1-2,TGTGCCAGAGTTAATAGGACAGGTTACAGCGGCTACACCTTC,CARVNRTGYSGYTF
TRBV6-5,few,.,TRBJ1-2,TGTGCCAGCAGTTACTCGGGTGGGGGCGCGAACTATGGCTACACCTTC,CASSYSGGGANYGYTF
TRBV14,few,.,TRBJ2-2,TGTGCCAGCAGCCAAGTCAGCCTCGGGGAGCTGTTTTTT,CASSQVSLGELFF
TRBV29-1,.,.,TRBJ2-5,TGCAGCGTGGCCGGGAGCTTTGAGACCCAGTACTTC,CSVAGSFETQYF
TRBV23-1,.,TRBD1,TRBJ1-5,TGCGCCAGCCTCCACACAGGGGACTATAGCAATCAGCCCCAGCATTTT,CASLHTGDYSNQPQHF
TRBV6-5,few,.,TRBJ1-2,TGTGCCAGCGGGTTGGGCCCGGGGTATGGCTACACCTTC,CASGLGPGYGYTF
TRBV5-4,few,.,TRBJ2-3,TGTGCCAGCAGCTTGGGACAGAGTGTGGGCACAGATACGCAGTATTTT,CASSLGQSVGTDTQYF
TRBV6-5,.,TRBD2,TRBJ2-3,TGTGCCAGCAGTCTAGCGGGAGGCACAGATACGCAGTATTTT,CASSLAGGTDTQYF
TRBV29-1,few,.,TRBJ2-1,TGCAGCGTTGGGACTACACCATCGAGCTCCTACAATGAGCAGTTCTTC,CSVGTTPSSSYNEQFF
TRBV7-9,few,.,TRBJ2-4,TGTGCCAGCAGCTTAAGCGGACCCACGGACATTCAGTACTTC,CASSLSGPTDIQYF
TRBV6-5,.,TRBD1,TRBJ1-2,TGTGCCAGCAGGCGGACAGGGGTGAACTATGGCTACACCTTC,CASRRTGVNYGYTF
TRBV29-1,.,TRBD1,TRBJ1-1,TGCAGCGCCGCGGGACAGAAGAACACTGAAGCTTTCTTT,CSAAGQKNTEAFF
TRBV7-2,.,.,TRBJ2-3,TGTGCCAGCAGCTTAAGGGGTGGACCCCGCCCCCGGTATTTT,CASSLRGGPRPRYF
TRBV10-3,.,TRBD1,TRBJ2-7,TGTGCCATCAGTGAGTTAGACAGGGAAACCGGCGAGCAGTACTTC,CAISELDRETGEQYF
TRBV2,few,TRBD1,TRBJ2-2,TGTGCCAGCAGAGTATACGGGACAGGGACCGGGGAGCTGTTTTTT,CASRVYGTGTGELFF
TRBV28,.,.,TRBJ2-5,TGTGCCAGCAGTTTACAGGGGAAGTACCAAGAGACCCAGTACTTC,CASSLQGKYQETQYF
TRBV27,.,.,TRBJ2-1,TGTGCCAGCGGAATGGGCGGGGTGGGGTCTCGGTGGTTCTTC,CASGMGGVGSRWFF
TRBV11-1,.,.,TRBJ1-3,TGTGCCAGCAGCTTGGCCTTCTCTGGAAACACCATATATTTT,CASSLAFSGNTIYF
TRBV6-6,few,.,TRBJ1-1,TGTGCCAGCAGACAAACAGGGAGTAACACTGAAGCTTTCTTT,CASRQTGSNTEAFF
TRBV7-3,.,TRBD2,TRBJ2-1,TGTGCCAGCCGCCCAACGGGGGGTGCGAATGAGCAGTTCTTC,CASRPTGGANEQFF
TRBV9,few,.,TRBJ2-3,TGTGCCAGCAGCCCCCGCGGTGCTGGAGATACGCAGTATTTT,CASSPRGAGDTQYF
TRBV25-1,few,.,TRBJ2-2,TGTGCCAGCAGTGGTTCCTCAGGCACCGGGGAGCTGTTTTTT,CASSGSSGTGELFF